The 21 T cell receptor beta chains presented below share a single source sample, sequenced in a study of cytotoxic CD8 clonotypes in ibrutinib-treated CLL. Sequenced by immunoSEQ multiplex PCR; TCRdb stores in-frame clones only, minus some. Altogether approximately 150,000 clones are present, under 90% being singletons, with the ten largest covering 4.6%. Sequences were derived from PBMCs, sampled after 24 months of ibrutinib treatment. These receptors were obtained from a human donor with chronic lymphocytic leukemia.

The chain uses TRBV5-1 and TRBJ2-7; 7 positions agree with TRBD1. CDR3 length equals 14 residues. Germline V lookup: CDR1 SGHRS, CDR2 YFSETQ. The V and J ends lost 4 bases and 2 bases, in that order; junction bases with no gene match: 6. The CDR3 loop reads CASSPDRPTYEQYF. In nucleotides, the CDR3 is TGCGCCAGCAGCCCGGACAGGCCCACCTACGAGCAGTACTTC.

V gene TRBV27 combines with J gene TRBJ2-3; 11 bases align to TRBD2. Germline V lookup: CDR1 MNHEY, CDR2 SMNVEV (reference sequence). CDR3 length: 15 residues. J was trimmed by 4 bases and V by 5 bases; bases with no gene match: 5. CDR3 region: CASSLTGLAADTQYF. Here the CDR3 DNA reads TGTGCCAGCAGTCTAACGGGACTAGCGGCAGATACGCAGTATTTT.

The chain joins TRBV19 to TRBJ2-7; D is ambiguous. Per the germline V gene, CDR1 is LNHDA and CDR2 is SQIVND (reference sequence). V was shortened by 6 bases and J by 0 bases, with 6 bases between the two germline ends. There are 12 residues in the CDR3. CDR3 protein: CASSQTSYEQYF. CDR3 in DNA: TGTGCCAGTAGCCAAACCTCCTACGAGCAGTACTTC. The full variable domain, rest sourced from reference TRBV19 and TRBJ2-7, is DGGITQSPKYLFRKEGQNVTLSCEQNLNHDAMYWYRQDPGQGLRLIYYSQIVNDFQKGDIAEGYSVSREKKESFPLTVTSAQKNPTAFYLCASSQTSYEQYFGPGTRLTVT.

The rearrangement uses TRBV19 and TRBJ1-3; a weak D match, TRBD1 (5 bases). Trimming took off 6 bases at V and 0 bases at J, with 9 bases between the two ends. There are 14 residues in the CDR3. CDR1 is LNHDA, CDR2 SQIVND, per germline (reference sequence). The CDR3 sequence is CASRTGPSGNTIYF. The CDR3, as DNA: TGTGCCAGTAGAACAGGACCCTCTGGAAACACCATATATTTT.

The rearrangement joins TRBV19 to TRBJ1-4; TRBD1 aligns across 8 bases. The CDR3 spans 15 residues. Germline assignment: CDR1 LNHDA and CDR2 SQIVND (reference sequence). Trimming took 3 bases from V and 8 from J; bases not matched to a gene: 8. For the CDR3, the DNA is TGTGCCAGTAGTATCCGCGGACAGGGTTACGAAAAACTGTTTTTT. Amino acid sequence: CASSIRGQGYEKLFF.

Only a few counts were recorded for this clone. The chain couples TRBV7-2 to TRBJ1-2, with a possible D match to TRBD1 (5 bases). The CDR3 is made up of 14 amino acids. The germline V gene has CDR1 SGHTA and CDR2 FQGNSA. The V end lost 4 bases, the J end lost 8 bases, and 17 bases lay between the germline ends. The DNA for the CDR3 is TGTGCCAGCAGCTCGCACAGGACCCCCTGGGGCTACACCTTC. It specifies CASSSHRTPWGYTF.

V gene TRBV19 combines with J gene TRBJ1-2; 9 bases line up with TRBD1. The J segment lost 7 bases and the V segment lost 5 bases, leaving 5 bases of the junction unmatched. The length of the CDR3 is 13 residues. Germline V lookup: CDR1 LNHDA, CDR2 SQIVND (reference sequence). This chain's CDR3 is CASSAGTGIGYTF. The CDR3 DNA follows: TGTGCCAGTAGTGCCGGGACAGGGATTGGCTACACCTTC.

This clone was counted a single time. The DNA for the CDR3 is TGTGCCAGCAGTTACCAATGGGGGGACCACTATGGCTACACCTTC. It translates to CASSYQWGDHYGYTF. The genes are TRBV6-5 and TRBJ1-2, with D possibly matching TRBD1 (5 bases). The V and J ends lost 2 bases and 3 bases respectively, with 13 bases between them. Looked up from germline, CDR1 is MNHEY and CDR2 is SVGAGI. The CDR3 has 15 amino acids.

This chain connects TRBV18 to TRBJ2-5; tentatively, D is TRBD2 (5 bases). Trimming shortened V by 3 bases and J by 3 bases, and 5 bases separated the two germline ends. Germline V gives CDR1 KGHSH, CDR2 LQKENI. This CDR3 contains 12 residues. The CDR3 region is CASSPGEETQYF. The CDR3 DNA reads as TGTGCCAGCTCACCCGGGGAAGAGACCCAGTACTTC.

There are a few counts of this clone. The genes are TRBV7-8 and TRBJ1-1; D not certain. Germline lookup yields CDR1 SGHVS and CDR2 FQNEAQ. V gave up 6 bases and J gave up 4 bases, with 12 bases separating them. The CDR3 totals 13 residues. In nucleotides, the CDR3 is TGTGCCAGCAGTCGCGAGGAGGGCACTGAAGCTTTCTTT. Protein: CASSREEGTEAFF.

In this sample, this clone turned up a few times. The genes are TRBV7-9 and TRBJ2-2; 7 bases line up with TRBD1. The V gene end was trimmed by 5 bases and the J gene end by 6 bases; junction bases not matched to a gene: 6. The germline V gene encodes CDR1 SEHNR and CDR2 FQNEAQ (reference sequence). CDR3 size: 14 residues. The CDR3 region is CASSQTGDPGELFF. The CDR3 DNA reads as TGTGCCAGCAGCCAAACAGGGGATCCCGGGGAGCTGTTTTTT.

The rearrangement joins TRBV9 to TRBJ2-2; D possibly uses TRBD1 or TRBD2 (5 bases each). V lost 4 bases to trimming and J lost 5 bases, with 15 bases between them. The CDR3 covers 15 residues. Per germline, CDR1 SGDLS and CDR2 YYNGEE. CDR3: CASSSATRGTGELFF. Written as DNA, the CDR3 is TGTGCCAGCAGCTCAGCAACTAGGGGTACCGGGGAGCTGTTTTTT. Drawing the rest from reference TRBV9 and TRBJ2-2, the complete variable domain is DSGVTQTPKHLITATGQRVTLRCSPRSGDLSVYWYQQSLDQGLQFLIQYYNGEERAKGNILERFSAQQFPDLHSELNLSSLELGDSALYFCASSSATRGTGELFFGEGSRLTVL.

V gene TRBV7-9 combines with J gene TRBJ1-3; 9 bases are a match to TRBD1. The CDR3 is made up of 14 amino acids. CDR1 is SEHNR and CDR2 is FQNEAQ in the germline V gene (reference sequence). Unmatched junction bases numbered 3, after V lost 5 bases and J lost 4 bases. CDR3 in amino acids: CASSQQGAGNTIYF. Here the CDR3 DNA reads TGTGCCAGCAGCCAACAGGGGGCAGGAAACACCATATATTTT.

This chain uses TRBV30 with TRBJ2-2; D is tentatively TRBD1 or TRBD2 (6 bases each). Germline CDR1 is GTSNPN and CDR2 is SVGIG (reference sequence). The CDR3 length is 14 residues. Trimming took off 8 bases at V and 5 bases at J, with 18 bases between the two ends. CDR3 nucleotides: TGTGCCCTCTCGGGGGCGAGTAATACCGGGGAGCTGTTTTTT. This encodes CALSGASNTGELFF.

This clone was seen only once. The rearrangement uses TRBV5-6 and TRBJ1-1, with D hard to call. V was clipped by 6 bases and J by 0 bases, with 21 bases between them. The CDR3 consists of 17 residues. Per germline, CDR1 SGHDT and CDR2 YYEEEE. The CDR3 DNA follows: TGTGCCAGCAACCAACCTGTCACACCTAACGTGAACACTGAAGCTTTCTTT. Its translation: CASNQPVTPNVNTEAFF. The full variable domain, rest sourced from reference TRBV5-6 and TRBJ1-1, is DAGVTQSPTHLIKTRGQQVTLRCSPKSGHDTVSWYQQALGQGPQFIFQYYEEEERQRGNFPDRFSGHQFPNYSSELNVNALLLGDSALYLCASNQPVTPNVNTEAFFGQGTRLTVV.

There are a few counts of this clone. The J gene is TRBJ2-3, the V gene TRBV27; 10 positions match TRBD1. The CDR3 contains 17 residues. Losses at the gene ends were 8 bases for V and 2 bases for J; bases not matched to a gene: 13. Looked up from germline, CDR1 is MNHEY and CDR2 is SMNVEV (reference sequence). The CDR3 DNA sequence: TGTGCCAGCGGTTGGACAGGGGGAGTCCTCACCACAGATACGCAGTATTTT. Translation gives CASGWTGGVLTTDTQYF.

The chain joins TRBV5-1 to TRBJ1-4; perhaps TRBD1 as D (6 bases). The germline gives CDR1 SGHRS, CDR2 YFSETQ. The CDR3 sequence is 16 residues long. Trimming stripped 4 bases from V and 8 bases from J, with 21 bases between. The CDR3 sequence: CASSGQPGPTGEKLFF. CDR3 nucleotides: TGCGCCAGCAGCGGTCAACCGGGGCCAACAGGGGAAAAACTGTTTTTT.

V is TRBV9 and J is TRBJ1-1, with 9 bases identical to TRBD1. The CDR3 contains 13 residues. The J segment lost 4 bases and the V segment lost 6 bases, leaving 4 bases of the junction unmatched. The germline V gene has CDR1 SGDLS and CDR2 YYNGEE. This CDR3 is CASNRGQGTEAFF. The CDR3 DNA follows: TGTGCCAGCAACAGGGGGCAGGGCACTGAAGCTTTCTTT.

The chain joins TRBV13 to TRBJ2-1; 12 bases agree with TRBD2. In germline, CDR1 is PRHDT, CDR2 FYEKMQ (reference sequence). This CDR3 contains 15 residues. With V trimmed by 5 bases and J by 9 bases, 8 bases remained unmatched. The CDR3 here is CASSKTSGSHREQFF. The DNA of the CDR3 is TGTGCCAGCAGCAAGACTAGCGGGAGCCATCGTGAGCAGTTCTTC.

Turning to this clone: At one end, the junction sequence differs from germline, possibly due to a read error. This chain uses TRBV7-7 with TRBJ2-5; 8 bases fit TRBD2. CDR3 length equals 15 residues. CDR1 and CDR2 (germline): SSHAT, FNYEAQ (reference sequence). CDR3 residues: CASSRGTSSQETQYF. The CDR3 DNA reads TGTGCTAGCAGCCGAGGGACTAGTTCACAAGAGACCCAGTACTTC.

V usage is TRBV6-1 and J usage is TRBJ2-7; possibly TRBD1 for D (6 bases). Germline-derived CDR1 and CDR2 are MNHNS and SASEGT. The CDR3 covers 14 residues. Trimming pared 4 bases from V and 5 bases from J, leaving 15 bases between. CDR3 sequence (DNA): TGTGCCAGCAGTGGCAGGGGCAAGGTGGACGAGCAGTACTTC. Its translation: CASSGRGKVDEQYF.